What follows describes a single TCR beta chain. The target antigen is unknown. This sample stems from a study of cytomegalovirus exposure and HLA in healthy donors. Study at large: The Caucasian-associated ancestry cluster held more than 80% of 398 genotyped donors. Study results and limitations: Within an earlier analysis, most TCR beta V segments proved productive either about 90% or about 30% of the time. In all likelihood, a cluster of highly shared sequence variants was a sequencing artifact.

The length of the CDR3 is 13 residues. The germline CDR1 and CDR2 sequences are MNHEY and SMNVEV (reference sequence). Trimming cost V 5 bases and J 4 bases; bases outside gene matches: 5. The PCR was carried out with 60 Vbeta primers and 13 Jbeta primers. The data were produced by immunoSEQ multiplex PCR, yet TCRdb's version contains in-frame clones alone and is incomplete. The table has 150,000 to 200,000 clones, roughly 80% seen once. Participants comprised healthy donors of bone marrow. This chain links TRBV27 with TRBJ2-7; 7 nucleotides match TRBD1. The clonotype was recovered from a girl aged 5-17 years in good health and CMV-seropositive. The sequencing input was PBMCs. CDR3 residues: CASSLRQGYEQYF. DNA for the CDR3: TGTGCCAGCAGTCTCAGACAGGGATACGAGCAGTACTTC.